This TCR beta chain was captured by sequencing in a study of shared clonotypes between healthy human individuals. Whole-study results and caveats: Larger estimated richness was generally recorded for naive subsets relative to memory subsets. When compared with the clonotypes that were shared by all four sorted-subset donors, the non-shared clonotypes turned out to have lower generation probabilities.

Assay execution took place at the deep level. For every subset, genomic DNA was evenly distributed across several immunoSEQ plates. The data were produced by immunoSEQ multiplex PCR, yet TCRdb's version contains in-frame clones alone and is incomplete. The sample yields roughly 760,000 clones, about 74% seen once. CDR3 size: 14 residues. Trimming took 5 bases from V and 4 from J, leaving 11 bases between them. The germline V gene encodes CDR1 SGHAT and CDR2 FQNNGV. With respect to this clone: What it binds is not known.

Sequencing was done on a sample of memory CD4+ T cells sorted from blood. Subset defined: CD45RA-negative fraction. V is TRBV11-2 and J is TRBJ2-2, with D unresolved. The sequence was obtained from a woman in her thirties in good health. The CDR3 loop reads CASSPGSATGELFF. The CDR3 bases are TGTGCCAGCAGCCCTGGGTCGGCCACCGGGGAGCTGTTTTTT.